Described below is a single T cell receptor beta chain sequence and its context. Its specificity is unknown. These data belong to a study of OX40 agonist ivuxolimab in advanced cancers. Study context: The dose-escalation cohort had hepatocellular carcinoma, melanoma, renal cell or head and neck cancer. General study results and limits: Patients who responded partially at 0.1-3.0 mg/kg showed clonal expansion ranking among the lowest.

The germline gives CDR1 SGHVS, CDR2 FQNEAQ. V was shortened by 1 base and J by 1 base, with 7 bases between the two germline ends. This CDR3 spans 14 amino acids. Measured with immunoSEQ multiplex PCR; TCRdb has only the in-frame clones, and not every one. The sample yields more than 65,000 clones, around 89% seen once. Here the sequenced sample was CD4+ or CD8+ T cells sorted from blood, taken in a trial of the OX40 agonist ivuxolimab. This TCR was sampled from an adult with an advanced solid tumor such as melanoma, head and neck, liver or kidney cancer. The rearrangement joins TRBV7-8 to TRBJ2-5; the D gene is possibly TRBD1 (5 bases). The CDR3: CASSLGTPQETQYF. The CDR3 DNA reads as TGTGCCAGCAGCTTAGGGACACCCCAAGAGACCCAGTACTTC.